This T cell receptor (beta chain) was profiled in a study of PD-1 blockade in classical Hodgkin lymphoma. Repertoires were generated with immunoSEQ multiplex PCR, while TCRdb's copy carries only in-frame clones and drops some. The sample holds around 29,000 clones, roughly 80% seen once. Time point of the sample: cycle 4 day 1 (C4D1), after around six weeks of nivolumab. Each and every patient relapsed after autologous stem cell transplantation, and patients got differing brentuximab vedotin exposure. Magnetic negative selection of thawed PBMCs was the method by which CD4+ T cells were purified. Trimming removed 8 bases from V and 3 bases from J, with 23 bases in between. Germline V CDR1 and CDR2: GTSNPN, SVGIG (reference sequence). CDR3 length: 15 amino acids. In regard to this clone: Its target is not known.

Overall study findings and caveats: Reported baseline diversity: healthy donors highest, relapsed/refractory patients lowest.

The TCR was taken from a human donor with classical Hodgkin lymphoma. Sequenced material: CD4+ T cells from blood, taken before the fourth cycle of nivolumab. The V gene is TRBV30, the J gene TRBJ2-7, with D possibly called TRBD1 or TRBD2 (5 bases each). The CDR3 DNA reads TGTGCCACCTCGACCGGGTCGGGGCCCTACTACGAGCAGTACTTC. It is translated as CATSTGSGPYYEQYF.